This T cell receptor (beta chain) came from a study of blood T cell repertoires in COVID-19. Profiling relied on immunoSEQ multiplex PCR, and the TCRdb table lists in-frame clones only, not all of them. The profile shows 350,000 or so clones, roughly 90% of them singletons. This CDR3 has 18 amino acids. V gave up 4 bases and J gave up 2 bases; unmatched junction bases: 12. Germline CDR1 SGHDN, CDR2 FVKESK. This clone was found once. This receptor was obtained from a woman aged 25-40 years who had been exposed to COVID-19. The chain employs TRBV14 and TRBJ2-3; 10 positions match TRBD2. Sequencing was performed on PBMCs or T cells enriched from blood (not recorded which). The DNA of the CDR3 is TGTGCCAGCAGCCGCCTCGGGTTAGCGGGAGGTCACACAGATACGCAGTATTTT. It yields the protein CASSRLGLAGGHTDTQYF.